These 28 T cell receptor beta chains originate from one sample sequenced in a study of CD8 T cells in ankylosing spondylitis. For these TCRs, the target antigens are not known. One entry per CDR3 protein, called by TCRdb with MiXCR from the 5' RACE reads. Of about 700,000 distinct CDR3 sequences in the sample, roughly 19% were seen once. General study findings and limits: Ankylosing spondylitis blood appeared to carry a characteristic TCR beta motif of roughly eight highly homologous variants.

Sequences were obtained from blood, either unsorted or a sorted T cell fraction (not recorded which). The receptor source for this set is a male donor with ankylosing spondylitis.

The chain couples TRBV7-9 to TRBJ2-3, with D hard to call. This CDR3 comprises 14 residues. V shed 5 bases and J shed 3 bases, with 12 bases lying between them. Germline V gives CDR1 SEHNR, CDR2 FQNEAQ (reference sequence). The CDR3 reads CASSPDGKTDTQYF. The CDR3 region has the DNA TGTGCCAGCAGCCCTGATGGGAAGACAGATACGCAGTATTTT.

This clonotype was recorded many times. The chain employs TRBV12-3 or TRBV12-4 and TRBJ1-1; D perhaps matches TRBD1 (6 bases). CDR3 length: 15 residues. Trimming stripped 7 bases from V and 1 base from J, with 16 bases between. The CDR3 region is CASTPLRDKNTEAFF. The CDR3 DNA is TGTGCCAGCACCCCCTTGAGGGACAAGAACACTGAAGCTTTCTTT.

This clonotype was recorded many times. The rearrangement uses TRBV29-1 and TRBJ2-7, with TRBD1 identical over 7 bases. Germline CDR1 is SQVTM and CDR2 is ANQGSEA. This CDR3 region has 14 residues. V gave up 7 bases and J gave up 0 bases; unmatched junction bases: 9. The CDR3 coding sequence is TGCAGCGCCTCAGACAGGGATTTCTCCTACGAGCAGTACTTC. Its protein is CSASDRDFSYEQYF.

This clonotype has more than one count but fewer than ten. The rearrangement links TRBV28 to TRBJ2-1, with D possibly TRBD2 on 5 matching bases. Trimming left V 3 bases short and J 12 bases short, with 12 bases between. Germline V gene sequence: CDR1 MDHEN, CDR2 SYDVKM. The CDR3 is 12 amino acids. The CDR3 sequence is CASSLPLGGQFF. CDR3 bases: TGTGCCAGCAGTTTGCCCCTAGGAGGGCAGTTCTTC.

This sequence joins TRBV11-2 and TRBJ1-5; D not certain. The CDR3 runs 13 residues. CDR1 and CDR2 from the germline V gene are SGHAT and FQNNGV. V was shortened by 1 base and J by 7 bases, with 8 bases between the two germline ends. The CDR3 DNA is TGTGCCAGCAGCTTAGGACGATACCAGCCCCAGCATTTT. Amino acids: CASSLGRYQPQHF.

Only a few counts were recorded for this clonotype. The chain carries TRBV12-3 or TRBV12-4 and TRBJ2-2, with D hard to call. V was shortened by 11 bases and J by 1 base, with 11 bases between the two germline ends. CDR3 length: 13 residues. CDR3 loop: CAGLQLNTGELFF. For the CDR3, the DNA is TGTGCCGGCCTGCAGCTGAACACCGGGGAGCTGTTTTTT.

V gene TRBV18 combines with J gene TRBJ2-7, with D perhaps being TRBD1 or TRBD2 (5 bases each). The germline CDR1 and CDR2 sequences are KGHSH and LQKENI. The CDR3 contains 14 residues. The V end was cut by 2 bases, the J end by 4 bases, with 12 bases between. The CDR3 region is CASSPGRGTYEQYF. DNA of the CDR3: TGTGCCAGCTCACCAGGGAGAGGGACGTACGAGCAGTACTTC.

This clonotype was counted between two and nine times. This chain links TRBV12-3 or TRBV12-4 with TRBJ2-3; 11 nucleotides align to TRBD1. The trim removed 6 bases at V and 8 bases at J, leaving 10 bases unmatched. The CDR3 runs to 15 residues. This chain's CDR3 is CASSQRTGGAGTQYF. The CDR3 bases are TGTGCCAGCAGCCAAAGGACAGGGGGCGCAGGTACGCAGTATTTT.

The CDR3 is CASRKDREPRIPAGTGELFF. The CDR3 DNA sequence: TGTGCCAGCAGAAAAGACAGGGAGCCGAGAATACCTGCGGGCACCGGGGAGCTGTTTTTT. The rearrangement joins TRBV6-2 or TRBV6-3 to TRBJ2-2, with TRBD1 matching over 7 bases. The length of the CDR3 is 20 residues. V lost 6 bases to trimming and J lost 4 bases; unmatched junction nucleotides: 23. Germline CDR1 MNHEY, CDR2 SVGEGT.

CDR3 coding DNA: TGTGCCAGCAGCCCAAGAGTACATACTGGCTACACCTTC. Translation gives CASSPRVHTGYTF. J is TRBJ1-2 and V is TRBV7-2; unclear D gene. The germline V gene encodes CDR1 SGHTA and CDR2 FQGNSA. V was cut by 5 bases and J by 7 bases, with 14 bases left in between. The CDR3 contains 13 residues.

The sample holds a few counts of this clonotype. The rearrangement links TRBV9 to TRBJ2-1; 10 bases map to TRBD2. In germline, CDR1 is SGDLS, CDR2 YYNGEE. The length of the CDR3 is 15 residues. V was pared by 2 bases and J by 7 bases, with 6 bases of the junction left unmatched. This CDR3 reads CASSVLAGAGNEQFF. In nucleotides, the CDR3 is TGTGCCAGCAGCGTCCTAGCGGGGGCCGGGAATGAGCAGTTCTTC.

V usage is TRBV6-5 and J usage is TRBJ2-2, with D maybe TRBD1 (5 bases). The germline V gene has CDR1 MNHEY and CDR2 SVGAGI. The ends were cut back, 0 bases at V and 3 bases at J, with 14 bases in the middle. This CDR3 is built from 17 residues. The CDR3 is CASSYSGYRPDTGELFF. The CDR3 bases are TGTGCCAGCAGTTACTCGGGGTACAGGCCAGACACCGGGGAGCTGTTTTTT.

The V and J genes are TRBV6-5 and TRBJ1-2; D is undetermined. CDR3 length: 11 residues. V was pared by 6 bases and J by 8 bases, with 10 bases between. CDR1 is MNHEY and CDR2 is SVGAGI in the germline V gene. The CDR3 protein is CASSRGVGYTF. The DNA of the CDR3 is TGTGCCAGCAGCCGGGGTGTAGGCTACACCTTC.

This clonotype has more than one count but fewer than ten. The chain combines TRBV7-8 with TRBJ2-5, with D possibly matching TRBD2 (5 bases). This CDR3 contains 15 residues. CDR1 and CDR2 from the germline V gene are SGHVS and FQNEAQ. V lost 6 bases to trimming and J lost 1 base, with 15 bases between them. The CDR3 nucleotides are TGTGCCAGCAGTCGACCTAGCATCCCCCAAGAGACCCAGTACTTC. Translating gives CASSRPSIPQETQYF.

In nucleotides, the CDR3 is TGCAGTGCTAGTTTCGGGGATACGCAGTATTTT. It specifies CSASFGDTQYF. The chain joins TRBV20-1 to TRBJ2-3; D is ambiguous. This CDR3 is 11 amino acids long. Germline CDR1 DFQATT, CDR2 SNEGSKA (reference sequence). Trimming removed 3 bases from V and 6 bases from J, with 7 bases in between.

J is TRBJ2-7 and V is TRBV5-1; 7 positions match TRBD2. V dropped 4 bases and J dropped 4; count of bases not matched to a gene: 11. Germline V CDR1 and CDR2: SGHRS, YFSETQ. CDR3 length equals 15 residues. CDR3 protein: CASSPGLAEIYEQYF. In DNA form, the CDR3 reads TGCGCCAGCAGCCCCGGGCTAGCGGAAATTTACGAGCAGTACTTC.

This clonotype was seen a handful of times. J is TRBJ2-1 and V is TRBV4-1; 7 nucleotides agree with TRBD2. The germline V gene has CDR1 MGHRA and CDR2 YSYEKL. V was clipped by 6 bases and J by 3 bases; unmatched bases: 14. The CDR3 contains 17 residues. The DNA for the CDR3 is TGCGCCAGCAGACAAACGGTTGGGGCTAGCGGCTACAATGAGCAGTTCTTC. This gives the protein CASRQTVGASGYNEQFF.

The gene calls are TRBV7-9 and TRBJ2-3; 13 nucleotides line up with TRBD2. Germline trimming cut 6 bases from V and 4 bases from J; bases unmatched to any gene: 7. This CDR3 is built from 16 residues. Germline-derived CDR1 and CDR2 are SEHNR and FQNEAQ (reference sequence). The CDR3 loop reads CASRDTSGGASDTQYF. CDR3 DNA sequence: TGTGCCAGCAGGGATACTAGCGGGGGGGCATCAGATACGCAGTATTTT.

The CDR3 reads CASSQDIGGLAGDGNIQYF. CDR3 bases: TGTGCCAGCAGCCAAGACATCGGGGGACTAGCGGGTGATGGGAACATTCAGTACTTC. The chain couples TRBV4-2 to TRBJ2-4, with 12 bases aligning to TRBD2. Germline lookup yields CDR1 LGHNA and CDR2 YNFKEQ. The CDR3 runs to 19 residues. J lost 7 bases, V lost 0 bases, and 13 bases had no gene match.

The V gene is TRBV25-1, the J gene TRBJ2-7; D might be TRBD1 (5 bases). The CDR3 length is 13 residues. V lost 0 bases, J lost 6 bases, and 9 bases lay in between. Germline V gene data show CDR1 as MGHDK and CDR2 as SYGVNS. CDR3 DNA sequence: TGTGCCAGCAGTGAATATTGGGGCGGCGAGCAGTACTTC. Translated, it gives CASSEYWGGEQYF.

The CDR3 DNA sequence: TGCGCCAGCAGCTATCAACAGGGGAGGTCGAACACTGAAGCTTTCTTT. Translating gives CASSYQQGRSNTEAFF. V is TRBV5-1 and J is TRBJ1-1; 7 bases fit TRBD1. With V trimmed by 3 bases and J by 1 base, 9 bases remained unmatched. Germline CDR1 is SGHRS and CDR2 is YFSETQ. CDR3 length equals 16 residues.

The genes are TRBV10-3 and TRBJ1-6, with TRBD1 matching 8 bases. The V gene's germline CDR1 is ENHRY and CDR2 SYGVKD. This CDR3 contains 15 residues. V dropped 4 bases and J dropped 10; count of bases not matched to a gene: 9. The CDR3 protein is CAISGVQGQESPLHF. DNA of the CDR3: TGTGCCATCAGTGGAGTACAGGGACAGGAATCACCCCTCCACTTT.

This clonotype was seen a handful of times. A read error may produce the germline difference seen at one junction end. The J gene is TRBJ2-7, the V gene TRBV29-1; D remains unclear. This CDR3 is built from 14 residues. The germline V gene has CDR1 SQVTM and CDR2 ANQGSEA. This CDR3 is CSVPDTTNSYEQYF. As DNA, the CDR3 is TGCAGCGTTCCTGACACCACCAACTCCTACGAACAGTACTTC.

This clonotype was seen a few times. This rearrangement joins TRBV12-3 or TRBV12-4 to TRBJ2-3; 13 positions agree with TRBD2. Trimming cost V 4 bases and J 5 bases; bases outside gene matches: 6. The CDR3 extends over 16 amino acids. This CDR3 reads CASSSGLAGAVDTQYF. CDR3 DNA: TGTGCCAGCAGTTCCGGACTAGCGGGAGCAGTAGATACGCAGTATTTT.

The V call is TRBV20-1, the J call TRBJ2-7, with 8 bases that match TRBD1. CDR1 and CDR2 (germline): DFQATT, SNEGSKA (reference sequence). The V segment lost 6 bases and the J segment 9 bases; nucleotides outside the gene matches: 13. This CDR3 comprises 13 residues. DNA of the CDR3: TGCAGTGCCGTAAGACAGGGGCGGAGGGGGCAGTACTTC. It yields the protein CSAVRQGRRGQYF.

J is TRBJ2-7 and V is TRBV6-5, with D unclear. The length of the CDR3 is 14 residues. CDR1 MNHEY and CDR2 SVGAGI come from the germline V gene. V dropped 5 bases and J dropped 5 bases, with 16 bases sitting between them. The CDR3 loop is CASSNPRRENEQYF. CDR3 in DNA: TGTGCCAGCAGTAACCCAAGAAGGGAAAACGAGCAGTACTTC.

This clonotype was found a few times. The chain uses TRBV4-3 and TRBJ2-7; D unclear. V was trimmed by 0 bases and J by 1 base, leaving 13 bases between them. Germline V gene lookup returns CDR1 LGHNA and CDR2 YSLEER. The CDR3 sequence is 16 residues long. The CDR3 spells CASSQERYPPSYEQYF. Written as DNA, the CDR3 is TGCGCCAGCAGCCAAGAGCGGTACCCCCCTTCCTACGAGCAGTACTTC.

The CDR3 spells CSVGGTGGRGYTF. CDR3 bases: TGCAGCGTTGGCGGGACAGGGGGCCGTGGCTACACCTTC. The V and J genes are TRBV29-1 and TRBJ1-2; 12 bases match TRBD1. There are 13 residues in the CDR3. CDR1 and CDR2 from the germline V gene are SQVTM and ANQGSEA. V lost 4 bases, J lost 7 bases, and 4 bases stayed unmatched.